What follows describes a single T cell receptor (beta chain). Its antigen is currently unknown. V lost 2 bases and J 11 bases, leaving 18 bases between the germline ends. Germline V gene lookup returns CDR1 LGHDT and CDR2 YNNKEL (reference sequence). This CDR3 region has 14 residues. This sample is drawn from a study of identical twins. General observations from the study: The more abundant beta clonotypes in cord blood had fewer insertions, and memory repertoires did not show this. Alpha sequences out of frame and shared by twins had excess low generation probability.

TCRdb fed the 5' RACE reads into MiXCR, producing one record per CDR3 protein. The sample has some 1,600,000 distinct CDR3 sequences; under 35% are singletons. The sample consisted of cord blood. The source of this sequence is a newborn girl in good health. This rearrangement joins TRBV3-1 to TRBJ2-5, with D tentatively TRBD2 (5 bases). The DNA for the CDR3 is TGTGCCAGCAGCCAAAGAGGGAGTAGGAATGAGCAGTACTTC. Translating gives CASSQRGSRNEQYF.